The present entry profiles one TCR beta chain with its context. Selected positively for CCR7 and CD45RO-negative, naive CD8 cells excluded terminally differentiated effector memory CD45RA+ cells. The repertoire was sequenced with immunoSEQ multiplex PCR; TCRdb's copy has only in-frame clones and lacks some. The repertoire holds around 2.1 million clones, with 85% to 95% as singletons. These data come from a study of shared clonotypes between healthy human individuals. From germline, CDR1 is GTSNPN and CDR2 SVGIG (reference sequence). V lost 3 bases to trimming and J lost 2 bases, with 7 bases between them. The CDR3 is 12 amino acids.

The sample was naive CD8+ T cells from PBMCs. The V gene is TRBV30, the J gene TRBJ1-2; D is unresolved. The receptor was isolated from a man aged 18 to 29 in good health. Some clones in this sample may be carry-over from other donors' samples. The CDR3 is CAWRMGNYGYTF. The CDR3 bases are TGTGCCTGGAGAATGGGAAACTATGGCTACACCTTC.